These 27 T cell receptor beta chains share one sample of origin, sequenced in a study of blood T cell repertoires in COVID-19. Clones were sequenced by immunoSEQ multiplex PCR, and TCRdb holds only the in-frame ones, with some missing. Of hundreds of thousands of clones in the sample, just over 85% were seen once. Sequences were obtained from PBMCs or T cells enriched from blood (not recorded which). The origin of the receptors is a man aged 35 to 55 who had recovered from COVID-19.

The chain recombines TRBV9 with TRBJ2-1, with TRBD2 identical over 13 bases. CDR1 is SGDLS and CDR2 is YYNGEE in the germline V gene. The CDR3 sequence is 20 residues long. The trim removed 0 bases at V and 8 bases at J, leaving 17 bases unmatched. The CDR3 loop reads CASSVGLRDRTSGSFYEQFF. CDR3 sequence (DNA): TGTGCCAGCAGCGTAGGACTCAGGGATAGGACTAGCGGGAGCTTCTATGAGCAGTTCTTC.

The J gene is TRBJ2-1, the V gene TRBV14; TRBD2 agrees at 9 bases. With V trimmed by 1 base and J by 7 bases, 2 bases remained unmatched. CDR1 and CDR2 from the germline V gene are SGHDN and FVKESK. The CDR3 has 14 amino acids. In DNA form, the CDR3 reads TGTGCCAGCAGCCAAGTCGCGGGAGGGAATGAGCAGTTCTTC. As protein: CASSQVAGGNEQFF.

This chain links TRBV6-4 with TRBJ2-4, with TRBD1 matching 8 bases. The CDR3 runs to 16 residues. V was clipped by 4 bases and J by 6 bases; unmatched bases: 11. The germline V gene encodes CDR1 MRHNA and CDR2 SNTAGT. The DNA of the CDR3 is TGTGCCAGCAGTGTCCGCAGGGGGCGAGGGAGAAACATTCAGTACTTC. Amino acid sequence: CASSVRRGRGRNIQYF.

The chain uses TRBV6-4 and TRBJ1-6; D is unclear. The CDR3 is 13 residues long. Germline CDR1 and CDR2: MRHNA and SNTAGT. The V and J ends lost 3 bases and 5 bases respectively, with 5 bases between them. This CDR3 is CASSESDNSPLHF. Written as DNA, the CDR3 is TGTGCCAGCAGTGAATCGGATAATTCACCCCTCCACTTT.

V is TRBV19 and J is TRBJ1-4; 7 positions agree with TRBD1. This CDR3 is built from 17 residues. Germline values: CDR1 LNHDA, CDR2 SQIVND (reference sequence). J gave up 0 bases and V 4 bases, and 8 bases lay outside the gene matches. This chain's CDR3 is CASSNNRGGPTNEKLFF. DNA for the CDR3: TGTGCCAGTAGTAATAACAGGGGCGGGCCAACTAATGAAAAACTGTTTTTT. The full variable domain, in which reference TRBV19 and TRBJ1-4 provide the parts outside the CDR3, is DGGITQSPKYLFRKEGQNVTLSCEQNLNHDAMYWYRQDPGQGLRLIYYSQIVNDFQKGDIAEGYSVSREKKESFPLTVTSAQKNPTAFYLCASSNNRGGPTNEKLFFGSGTQLSVL.

Remarks on this clone: The same CDR3 also results from other DNA sequences found in this sample. The chain recombines TRBV29-1 with TRBJ1-2; 7 bases line up with TRBD1. CDR3 size: 11 residues. Unmatched junction bases numbered 4, after V lost 6 bases and J lost 6 bases. Germline values: CDR1 SQVTM, CDR2 ANQGSEA. The CDR3 DNA reads TGCAGCGTGCGACAGGGCAATGGCTACACCTTC. The encoded protein is CSVRQGNGYTF.

The rearrangement links TRBV5-5 to TRBJ1-5; D is unclear. CDR1 is SGHKS and CDR2 is YYEKEE in the germline V gene (reference sequence). Trimming stripped 2 bases from V and 2 bases from J, with 8 bases between. The CDR3 spans 14 residues. In nucleotides, the CDR3 is TGTGCCAGCAGCTTACTTGGAGGCAATCAGCCCCAGCATTTT. This codes for CASSLLGGNQPQHF.

The chain recombines TRBV7-9 with TRBJ1-5; no clear D. This CDR3 has 14 residues. With 5 bases removed from V and 10 bases from J, the gap between germline ends came to 18 bases. Germline loops: CDR1 SEHNR, CDR2 FQNEAQ (reference sequence). CDR3 sequence: CASSPDGASRPQHF. Written as DNA, the CDR3 is TGTGCCAGCAGCCCCGATGGAGCTTCCCGCCCCCAGCATTTT.

The chain carries TRBV5-1 and TRBJ2-5; 7 nucleotides align to TRBD1. Germline CDR1 and CDR2: SGHRS and YFSETQ. The J segment lost 7 bases and the V segment lost 4 bases, leaving 10 bases of the junction unmatched. CDR3 length: 14 residues. The CDR3, as DNA: TGCGCCAGCAGCGGGGACAGTTCTTTTTGGACCCAGTACTTC. Translation: CASSGDSSFWTQYF.

V and J are TRBV30 and TRBJ2-1, with TRBD2 matching over 7 bases. The germline V gene has CDR1 GTSNPN and CDR2 SVGIG (reference sequence). The CDR3 extends over 13 amino acids. With V trimmed by 4 bases and J by 3 bases, 3 bases remained unmatched. The chain's CDR3 is CAWNSGFYNEQFF. CDR3 nucleotide sequence: TGTGCCTGGAATAGCGGGTTCTACAATGAGCAGTTCTTC.

The DNA for the CDR3 is TGTGCCTGGGCCGGGGGGTTTAACTATGGCTACACCTTC. Protein sequence: CAWAGGFNYGYTF. V and J are TRBV30 and TRBJ1-2; weak D call: TRBD1 (5 bases). Germline V gives CDR1 GTSNPN, CDR2 SVGIG (reference sequence). Trimming left V 5 bases short and J 1 base short, with 11 bases between. The CDR3 length is 13 residues.

V gene TRBV5-6 combines with J gene TRBJ2-1, with 11 bases fitting TRBD1. Trimming cost V 4 bases and J 10 bases; bases outside gene matches: 10. There are 15 residues in the CDR3. In germline, CDR1 is SGHDT, CDR2 YYEEEE. The CDR3 here is CASSRTGGLLREQFF. In nucleotides, the CDR3 is TGTGCCAGCAGCCGGACAGGGGGCCTCCTCAGGGAGCAGTTCTTC.

The J gene is TRBJ2-2, the V gene TRBV10-3; 9 bases fit TRBD1. V lost 6 bases and J lost 3; bases outside the gene matches: 2. Per germline, CDR1 ENHRY and CDR2 SYGVKD. The CDR3 runs 14 residues. This chain's CDR3 is CAISRTGDTGELFF. The CDR3 nucleotides read TGTGCCATCAGCCGGACAGGGGACACCGGGGAGCTGTTTTTT.

CDR3 sequence reads: CASSDRGQQPQHF. In nucleotides, the CDR3 is TGTGCCAGCAGTGACAGGGGGCAGCAGCCCCAGCATTTT. The rearrangement joins TRBV28 to TRBJ1-5; TRBD1 matches 10 bases. Germline assignment: CDR1 MDHEN and CDR2 SYDVKM. J was trimmed by 7 bases and V by 5 bases; bases with no gene match: 2. CDR3 length: 13 residues. Full variable domain (rest looked up from reference TRBV28 and TRBJ1-5): DVKVTQSSRYLVKRTGEKVFLECVQDMDHENMFWYRQDPGLGLRLIYFSYDVKMKEKGDIPEGYSVSREKKERFSLILESASTNQTSMYLCASSDRGQQPQHFGDGTRLSIL.

V and J are TRBV30 and TRBJ1-1; D not resolved. The CDR3 runs to 14 residues. Trimming took 2 bases from V and 4 from J, leaving 14 bases between them. CDR1 GTSNPN and CDR2 SVGIG come from the germline V gene (reference sequence). The CDR3 reads CAWSLPIEGTEAFF. In DNA form, the CDR3 reads TGTGCCTGGAGTTTGCCGATCGAGGGCACTGAAGCTTTCTTT.

The CDR3 sequence is CSVDRADYGYTF. The CDR3 DNA follows: TGCAGCGTTGACAGGGCCGATTATGGCTACACCTTC. This chain joins TRBV29-1 and TRBJ1-2; tentative D call: TRBD1 (5 bases). This CDR3 spans 12 amino acids. Trimming took off 3 bases at V and 5 bases at J, with 10 bases between the two ends. Germline CDR1 SQVTM, CDR2 ANQGSEA.

This clone was found once. The rearrangement links TRBV27 to TRBJ2-1; 8 bases match TRBD2. V was clipped by 1 base and J by 8 bases; unmatched bases: 7. Looked up from germline, CDR1 is MNHEY and CDR2 is SMNVEV (reference sequence). The length of the CDR3 is 15 residues. CDR3 residues: CASSLYRTSNYEQFF. The CDR3 nucleotides read TGTGCCAGCAGTTTATATCGGACTAGCAACTATGAGCAGTTCTTC.

The chain combines TRBV19 with TRBJ1-4, with TRBD1 as a possible D gene (5 bases). This CDR3 comprises 14 residues. Germline V gives CDR1 LNHDA, CDR2 SQIVND (reference sequence). The V and J ends lost 3 bases and 8 bases respectively, with 13 bases between them. The CDR3 sequence: CASSIFQGHEKLFF. DNA for the CDR3: TGTGCCAGTAGTATCTTCCAGGGCCACGAAAAACTGTTTTTT.

This clone was found once. For the CDR3, the DNA is TGTGCCAGCAGCGTTTCCGGGACAGGGGTCGGAAACACCATATATTTT. Protein product: CASSVSGTGVGNTIYF. The chain employs TRBV9 and TRBJ1-3; 10 bases line up with TRBD1. Germline V gives CDR1 SGDLS, CDR2 YYNGEE. J was trimmed by 4 bases and V by 2 bases; bases with no gene match: 6. The CDR3 runs 16 residues.

The V gene is TRBV10-3, the J gene TRBJ2-1, with TRBD1 matching over 9 bases. V gave up 3 bases and J gave up 6 bases; unmatched junction bases: 12. From germline, CDR1 is ENHRY and CDR2 SYGVKD. This CDR3 region has 17 residues. CDR3 residues: CAISESGQGKIGNEQFF. DNA of the CDR3: TGTGCCATCAGTGAATCCGGACAGGGGAAGATTGGCAATGAGCAGTTCTTC.

The chain combines TRBV29-1 with TRBJ1-1; the D is unclear. Trimming took 5 bases from V and 2 from J, leaving 12 bases between them. Germline lookup yields CDR1 SQVTM and CDR2 ANQGSEA. The CDR3 runs to 13 residues. CDR3 amino acids: CSVLATPNTEAFF. The CDR3 coding sequence is TGCAGCGTTTTGGCGACACCAAACACTGAAGCTTTCTTT.

A few counts support this clone. J is TRBJ1-2 and V is TRBV29-1, with 10 bases aligning to TRBD1. This CDR3 comprises 14 residues. V lost 7 bases, J lost 8 bases, and 13 bases stayed unmatched. Germline loops: CDR1 SQVTM, CDR2 ANQGSEA. This CDR3 reads CSASPGQGFKGYTF. CDR3 coding DNA: TGCAGCGCATCGCCGGGACAGGGGTTCAAGGGCTACACCTTC.

The V gene is TRBV28, the J gene TRBJ2-5; a possible D gene is TRBD2 (6 bases). V was shortened by 8 bases and J by 4 bases, with 8 bases between the two germline ends. This CDR3 region has 11 residues. Germline V gene data show CDR1 as MDHEN and CDR2 as SYDVKM. CDR3 sequence: CASGLTETQYF. CDR3 nucleotide sequence: TGTGCCAGCGGACTAACAGAGACCCAGTACTTC.

V usage is TRBV5-6 and J usage is TRBJ1-1; no definite D call. Trimming stripped 2 bases from V and 0 bases from J, with 8 bases between. CDR3 length: 14 amino acids. Germline CDR1 SGHDT, CDR2 YYEEEE. The CDR3 bases are TGTGCCAGCAGCTTCCGGGAAATGAACACTGAAGCTTTCTTT. It is translated as CASSFREMNTEAFF.

The rearrangement joins TRBV4-1 to TRBJ2-5, with D uncertain. The ends were cut back, 1 base at V and 4 bases at J, with 7 bases in the middle. Germline-derived CDR1 and CDR2 are MGHRA and YSYEKL. The CDR3 is made up of 13 amino acids. The CDR3 nucleotides read TGCGCCAGCAGCCAAGTAATTATAGAGACCCAGTACTTC. Translating gives CASSQVIIETQYF.

This clone was seen a few times. V gene TRBV7-9 combines with J gene TRBJ2-6; perhaps TRBD1 as D (5 bases). From germline, CDR1 is SEHNR and CDR2 FQNEAQ (reference sequence). Trimming cost V 5 bases and J 16 bases, with 15 bases left between them. The CDR3 runs 12 residues. DNA of the CDR3: TGTGCCAGCAGCCTGGACAAGTCCTCTCTGACTTTC. It yields the protein CASSLDKSSLTF.

The V call is TRBV19, the J call TRBJ2-2, with D tentatively TRBD1 (5 bases). The ends were cut back, 9 bases at V and 6 bases at J, with 20 bases in the middle. The CDR3 has 15 residues. CDR1 and CDR2 from the germline V gene are LNHDA and SQIVND (reference sequence). As DNA, the CDR3 is TGTGCCAGCGAGTCCGATGACAAGGGGTCCGGGGAGCTGTTTTTT. Its translation is CASESDDKGSGELFF.